These T cell receptor beta chains were read from a single sample in a study of control samples from healthy donors and cancer patients. Some clones are missing from TCRdb's copy, which holds only in-frame ones; the method was immunoSEQ multiplex PCR. In the table there are about 180,000 clones, 90% of which are singletons. Sequenced sample: blood. The receptors were sampled from a woman between 45 and 65 years old in good health. CDR3s include the opening cysteine and the closing phenylalanine or tryptophan. A D gene is named only where the DNA matches it firmly. The listing skips clone size in some rows; elsewhere it reads once, few, many or a size class.

>TRBJ2-7|NA|NA|TRBV13
CASSLRTAGVGTYEQYF
TGTGCCAGCAGCTTACGGACCGCAGGGGTTGGGACCTACGAGCAGTACTTC
>TRBJ2-5|few|NA|TRBV18
CASSPREETQYF
TGTGCCAGCTCACCCCGGGAAGAGACCCAGTACTTC
>TRBJ2-3|once|NA|TRBV13
CASSLGTPVQGDTQYF
TGTGCCAGCAGCTTAGGGACGCCGGTCCAGGGGGATACGCAGTATTTT
>TRBJ2-1|NA|NA|TRBV10-3
CAIKGRDSYNEQFF
TGTGCCATAAAGGGCAGGGACTCCTACAATGAGCAGTTCTTC
>TRBJ1-6|NA|TRBD1|TRBV5-1
CASSYTPGQGLSPLHF
TGCGCCAGCAGCTATACTCCGGGACAGGGGCTATCACCCCTCCACTTT
>TRBJ1-1|NA|TRBD1|TRBV6-5
CASSPRDRGNTEAFF
TGTGCCAGCAGCCCCCGGGACAGGGGGAACACTGAAGCTTTCTTT
>TRBJ1-6|few|NA|TRBV5-1
CASSLGDQSPLHF
TGCGCCAGCAGCTTGGGGGACCAATCACCCCTCCACTTT
>TRBJ1-1|NA|TRBD1|TRBV7-3
CASSPTAGGLTEAFF
TGTGCCAGCAGCCCAACCGCAGGGGGACTCACTGAAGCTTTCTTT
>TRBJ1-2|once|NA|TRBV10-3
CAISEERAYGYTF
TGTGCCATCAGTGAGGAAAGGGCCTATGGCTACACCTTC
>TRBJ1-5|NA|TRBD1|TRBV2
CASGGTGSNQPQHF
TGTGCCAGCGGGGGGACAGGCAGCAATCAGCCCCAGCATTTT
>TRBJ2-3|NA|NA|TRBV5-4
CASSGSAGTDTQYF
TGTGCCAGCAGCGGTTCCGCGGGGACAGATACGCAGTATTTT
>TRBJ1-2|NA|TRBD1|TRBV9
CASSATGGYGYGYTF
TGTGCCAGCAGCGCCACAGGGGGCTATGGCTATGGCTACACCTTC
>TRBJ1-3|NA|NA|TRBV30
CAWSDTFSGNTIYF
TGTGCCTGGTCCGACACCTTCTCTGGAAACACCATATATTTT
>TRBJ2-7|few|TRBD1|TRBV19
CASRSPTGTNEQYF
TGTGCCAGTAGATCCCCGACAGGGACCAACGAGCAGTACTTC
>TRBJ2-5|NA|NA|TRBV7-2
CASSFRRAGETQYF
TGTGCCAGCAGCTTTCGGAGGGCCGGAGAGACCCAGTACTTC
>TRBJ1-5|NA|NA|TRBV21-1
CASSKGDRGGQPQHF
TGTGCCAGCAGCAAAGGGGACAGGGGCGGACAGCCCCAGCATTTT
>TRBJ2-7|NA|TRBD1|TRBV7-2
CASSLALGQGDEQYF
TGTGCCAGCAGCTTAGCGCTCGGACAGGGGGACGAGCAGTACTTC
>TRBJ1-2|NA|TRBD1|TRBV11-1
CASSARTGAGNYGYTF
TGTGCCAGCAGCGCCCGGACAGGGGCCGGGAACTATGGCTACACCTTC
>TRBJ1-2|NA|NA|TRBV14
CASSPDSNYGYTF
TGTGCCAGCAGCCCTGACAGCAACTATGGCTACACCTTC
>TRBJ2-7|few|NA|TRBV28
CASRSVTQQYF
TGTGCCAGCAGATCAGTCACCCAGCAGTACTTC
>TRBJ2-6|NA|TRBD1|TRBV6-5
CASSKLQGATNVLTF
TGTGCCAGCAGTAAGTTACAGGGGGCAACCAACGTCCTGACTTTC
>TRBJ1-4|NA|TRBD1|TRBV2
CASGTGTGNEKLFF
TGTGCCAGCGGTACCGGGACAGGCAATGAAAAACTGTTTTTT